This is a list of T cell receptor beta chains from one sample in a study of CD8 T cells in Susac syndrome. TCRdb ran MiXCR on the immunoSEQ multiplex PCR reads and lists one entry per CDR3 protein. The sample records more than 150,000 distinct CDR3 sequences, 95% being singletons. Sequencing was done on a sample of CD8+ T cells from PBMCs. These receptors came from a human donor with Susac syndrome. Both conserved end residues are part of each CDR3. The D gene is left open where the match is weak. Clone size is given for some rows only: seen once, a few or many times, or a class if the clone is expanded.

.,.,TRBV7-2,TRBJ2-7,CASSTPELIGYEQYF,TGTGCCAGCAGCACTCCCGAGTTAATAGGCTACGAGCAGTACTTC
.,.,TRBV2,TRBJ2-3,CASSDRASTDTQYF,TGTGCCAGCAGTGACCGTGCTAGCACAGATACGCAGTATTTT
.,.,TRBV9,TRBJ2-5,CASSVGNRQETQYF,TGTGCCAGCAGCGTAGGCAACAGACAAGAGACCCAGTACTTC
.,once,TRBV2,TRBJ2-1,CASMYNEQFF,TGTGCCAGCATGTACAATGAGCAGTTCTTC
.,.,TRBV6-5,TRBJ2-7,CASSYSRGSLNYEQYF,TGTGCCAGCAGTTACTCGAGGGGGTCCTTAAACTACGAGCAGTACTTC
.,.,TRBV13,TRBJ2-3,CASSLGPTLKYF,TGTGCCAGCAGCTTGGGACCGACTCTGAAGTATTTT
.,few,TRBV5-6,TRBJ2-1,CASSLGGHEQFF,TGTGCCAGCAGCTTAGGGGGGCATGAGCAGTTCTTC
TRBD1,.,TRBV27,TRBJ2-1,CASSNYRGAYEQFF,TGTGCCAGCAGTAACTACAGGGGCGCCTATGAGCAGTTCTTC
TRBD1,.,TRBV6-5,TRBJ2-1,CASSTGGDEQFF,TGTGCCAGCAGTACAGGGGGCGATGAGCAGTTCTTC
.,.,TRBV7-9,TRBJ2-7,CASSEEGSYYEQYF,TGTGCCAGCAGCGAAGAAGGGAGTTACTACGAGCAGTACTTC
.,few,TRBV2,TRBJ1-1,CASKQGNTEAFF,TGTGCCAGCAAACAGGGGAACACTGAAGCTTTCTTT
.,once,TRBV7-9,TRBJ1-1,CASSRQDRSEAFF,TGTGCCAGCAGCCGACAGGACAGATCTGAAGCTTTCTTT
.,.,TRBV29-1,TRBJ2-1,CSVDPSSGGTNEQFF,TGCAGCGTTGACCCAAGTTCAGGGGGGACCAATGAGCAGTTCTTC
.,.,TRBV12-3/TRBV12-4,TRBJ1-2,CASSDSYGYTF,TGTGCCAGCAGTGACAGCTATGGCTACACCTTC
TRBD2,once,TRBV7-9,TRBJ2-1,CASSLAIGLAEYNEQFF,TGTGCCAGCAGCTTAGCCATAGGACTAGCGGAATATAATGAGCAGTTCTTC
TRBD1,.,TRBV6-5,TRBJ2-7,CASRSGGSGSYEQYF,TGTGCCAGCAGATCAGGGGGTAGTGGCTCCTACGAGCAGTACTTC
TRBD1,.,TRBV20-1,TRBJ1-5,CSARVGTDSNQPQHF,TGCAGTGCTAGAGTCGGGACAGATAGCAATCAGCCCCAGCATTTT
TRBD1,once,TRBV4-1,TRBJ1-5,CASSPGQYSNQPQHF,TGCGCCAGCAGCCCGGGACAGTATAGCAATCAGCCCCAGCATTTT